This T cell receptor beta chain appears in the sequencing data of a study of blood T cell repertoires in COVID-19. Looking at the study overall: The origin of the acute and convalescent COVID-19 samples was the United States, Italy and Spain. The analysed material was cDNA or gDNA that came from T cells, B-cell-depleted T cells, or PBMCs.

With respect to this clone: The same CDR3 also results from other DNA sequences found in this sample.

Original handling: Estimation of nucleated cell counts relied on the amplification of reference gene primers. Assay used: immunoSEQ multiplex PCR; TCRdb lists only in-frame clones, some missing. V and J calls and clone size are those listed in that table; D and trimming were worked out from the DNA. The sample includes 100,000 to 150,000 clones, approximately 90% of them seen just once. V lost 1 base to trimming and J lost 2 bases; unmatched junction nucleotides: 8. Germline loops: CDR1 SGHNT, CDR2 YYREEE (reference sequence). This CDR3 is 17 amino acids long. This TCR was recovered from a human donor in a cohort sampled during active COVID-19. This sequence joins TRBV5-4 and TRBJ2-3, with 9 bases lining up with TRBD2. The sample taken for sequencing was peripheral blood. CDR3 loop: CASSLRSGRPYTDTQYF. In nucleotides, the CDR3 is TGTGCCAGCAGCTTGAGAAGCGGGAGGCCCTACACAGATACGCAGTATTTT.